This T cell receptor beta chain was recorded in a study of PD-L1 blockade in urothelial cancer. Study overall: Samples of blood were analyzed 3 weeks (second dose) and 6 weeks after treatment start.

Trimming removed 2 bases from V and 2 bases from J; junction bases left unmatched: 3. Germline V gene lookup returns CDR1 PRHDT and CDR2 FYEKMQ (reference sequence). The length of the CDR3 is 16 residues. Sequencing was performed with immunoSEQ multiplex PCR; in TCRdb, only in-frame clones are kept and a portion is missing. Of more than 40,000 clones listed, about 83% were seen once; the top ten hold more than 13%. The sample's time point: peripheral blood 6 weeks after treatment start. The sample here was PBMCs, taken around atezolizumab (anti-PD-L1) treatment. The genes are TRBV13 and TRBJ2-1, with 10 bases fitting TRBD2. The TCR comes from a man between 60 and 75 years old with urothelial cancer. CDR3 sequence (DNA): TGTGCCAGCAGCTTAACAGGACTAGCGGCCTACAATGAGCAGTTCTTC. This codes for CASSLTGLAAYNEQFF.